This T cell receptor beta chain derives from a study of T-cell memory formation after mild COVID-19. Overall study context: Across donors, TCR clusters were largely donor specific. Study-wide points: The study detected some responding clones in pre-infection memory, suggesting cross-reactive memory joined. Contracting clones from day 15 to 85 had balanced CD4/CD8; later expanders favoured CD4+.

V was clipped by 3 bases and J by 3 bases; unmatched bases: 3. This CDR3 contains 15 residues. The germline V gene has CDR1 MNHEY and CDR2 SMNVEV (reference sequence). A word on this clonotype: The antigen is unknown.

Using constant-segment primers, 5'RACE produced TCR alpha and TCR beta cDNA libraries carrying sample barcodes and UMIs. In TCRdb, the 5' RACE reads were re-called with MiXCR into one record per CDR3 protein. The sample yields about half a million distinct CDR3 sequences, around a sixth seen once. This receptor was identified in an adult woman who had mild COVID-19 (a few samples of this study predate the infection). Cell type and time point are not known. Sequenced: PBMCs or a T cell subset sorted from them (not recorded which). The chain carries TRBV27 and TRBJ2-7; TRBD2 matches 12 bases. In DNA, the CDR3 is TGTGCCAGCAGTTTCGGACTAGCGGGGTACTACGAGCAGTACTTC. Its protein is CASSFGLAGYYEQYF.